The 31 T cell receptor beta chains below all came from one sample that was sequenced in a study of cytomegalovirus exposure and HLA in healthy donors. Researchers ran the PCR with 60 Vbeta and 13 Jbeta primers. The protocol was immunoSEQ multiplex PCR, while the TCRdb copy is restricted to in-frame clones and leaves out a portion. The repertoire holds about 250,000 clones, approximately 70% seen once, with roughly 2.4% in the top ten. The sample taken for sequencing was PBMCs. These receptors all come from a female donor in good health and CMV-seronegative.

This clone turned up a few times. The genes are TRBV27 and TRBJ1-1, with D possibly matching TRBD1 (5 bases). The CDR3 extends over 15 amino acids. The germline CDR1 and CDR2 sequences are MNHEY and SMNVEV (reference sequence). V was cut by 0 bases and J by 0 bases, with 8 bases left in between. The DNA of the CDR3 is TGTGCCAGCAGTTTATCGGGACTGATGAACACTGAAGCTTTCTTT. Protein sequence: CASSLSGLMNTEAFF.

CDR3 amino acids: CASSEVAEEAFF. The CDR3 DNA follows: TGTGCCAGCAGTGAAGTAGCGGAAGAAGCTTTCTTT. This chain links TRBV6-1 with TRBJ1-1; D ambiguous. V lost 1 base and J lost 8, with 8 bases in between. Germline assignment: CDR1 MNHNS and CDR2 SASEGT. This CDR3 is built from 12 residues.

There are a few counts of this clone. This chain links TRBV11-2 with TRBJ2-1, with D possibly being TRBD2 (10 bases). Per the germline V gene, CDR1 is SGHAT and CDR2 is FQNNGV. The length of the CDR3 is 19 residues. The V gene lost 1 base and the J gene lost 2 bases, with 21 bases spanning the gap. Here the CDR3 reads CASSLGGQGLALAYNEQFF. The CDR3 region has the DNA TGTGCCAGCAGCTTAGGGGGACAGGGACTAGCGTTGGCCTACAATGAGCAGTTCTTC.

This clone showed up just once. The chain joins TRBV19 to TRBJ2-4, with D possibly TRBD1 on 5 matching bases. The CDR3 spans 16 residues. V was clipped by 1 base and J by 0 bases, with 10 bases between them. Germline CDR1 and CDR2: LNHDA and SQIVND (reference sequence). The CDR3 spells CASSIGQYLAKNIQYF. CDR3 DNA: TGTGCCAGTAGTATAGGACAGTACTTAGCCAAAAACATTCAGTACTTC. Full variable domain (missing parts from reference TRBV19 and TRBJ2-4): DGGITQSPKYLFRKEGQNVTLSCEQNLNHDAMYWYRQDPGQGLRLIYYSQIVNDFQKGDIAEGYSVSREKKESFPLTVTSAQKNPTAFYLCASSIGQYLAKNIQYFGAGTRLSVL.

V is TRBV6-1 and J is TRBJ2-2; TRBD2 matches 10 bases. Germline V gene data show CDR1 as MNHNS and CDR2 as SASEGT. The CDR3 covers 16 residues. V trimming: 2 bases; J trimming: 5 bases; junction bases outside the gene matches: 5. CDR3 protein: CASSELAGVRTGELFF. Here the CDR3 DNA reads TGTGCCAGCAGTGAACTAGCGGGAGTACGTACCGGGGAGCTGTTTTTT.

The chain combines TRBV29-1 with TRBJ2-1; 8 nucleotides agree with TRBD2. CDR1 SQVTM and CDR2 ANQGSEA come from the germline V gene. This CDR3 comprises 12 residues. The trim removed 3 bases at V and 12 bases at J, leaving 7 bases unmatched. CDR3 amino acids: CSVDEAGGVQFF. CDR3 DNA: TGCAGCGTTGATGAGGCGGGAGGTGTGCAGTTCTTC.

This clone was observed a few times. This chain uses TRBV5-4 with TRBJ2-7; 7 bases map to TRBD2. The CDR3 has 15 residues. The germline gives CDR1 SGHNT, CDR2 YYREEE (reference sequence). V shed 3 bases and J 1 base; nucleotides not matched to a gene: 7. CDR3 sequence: CASSSGTTVSYEQYF. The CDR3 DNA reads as TGTGCCAGCAGCTCCGGGACTACCGTTTCCTACGAGCAGTACTTC. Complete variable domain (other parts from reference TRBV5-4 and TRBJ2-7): ETGVTQSPTHLIKTRGQQVTLRCSSQSGHNTVSWYQQALGQGPQFIFQYYREEENGRGNFPPRFSGLQFPNYSSELNVNALELDDSALYLCASSSGTTVSYEQYFGPGTRLTVT.

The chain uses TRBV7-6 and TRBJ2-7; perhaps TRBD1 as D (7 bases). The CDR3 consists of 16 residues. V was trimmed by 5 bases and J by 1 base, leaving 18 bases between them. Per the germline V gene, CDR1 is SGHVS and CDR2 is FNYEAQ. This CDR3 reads CASSPYSGGSSYEQYF. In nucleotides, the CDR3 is TGTGCCAGCAGCCCGTACTCAGGGGGGTCATCCTACGAGCAGTACTTC.

This CDR3 is CASSPRGDYEQYF. CDR3 DNA sequence: TGTGCCAGCAGCCCCCGCGGTGATTACGAGCAGTACTTC. This chain links TRBV7-9 with TRBJ2-7, with D hard to call. Germline loops: CDR1 SEHNR, CDR2 FQNEAQ (reference sequence). Deletions cut 5 bases from V and 4 bases from J, with 12 bases between. This CDR3 comprises 13 residues.

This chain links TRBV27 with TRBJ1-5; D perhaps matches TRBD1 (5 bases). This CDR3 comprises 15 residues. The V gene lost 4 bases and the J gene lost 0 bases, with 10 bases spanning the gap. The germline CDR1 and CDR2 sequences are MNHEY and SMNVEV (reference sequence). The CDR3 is CASSYQGYSNQPQHF. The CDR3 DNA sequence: TGTGCCAGCAGTTACCAGGGATATAGCAATCAGCCCCAGCATTTT.

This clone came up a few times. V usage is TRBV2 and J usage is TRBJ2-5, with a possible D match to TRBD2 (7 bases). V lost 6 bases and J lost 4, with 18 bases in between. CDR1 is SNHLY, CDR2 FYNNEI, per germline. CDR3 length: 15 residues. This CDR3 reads CASRRGEGLGETQYF. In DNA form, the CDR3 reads TGTGCCAGCAGGAGGGGGGAGGGCCTTGGAGAGACCCAGTACTTC.

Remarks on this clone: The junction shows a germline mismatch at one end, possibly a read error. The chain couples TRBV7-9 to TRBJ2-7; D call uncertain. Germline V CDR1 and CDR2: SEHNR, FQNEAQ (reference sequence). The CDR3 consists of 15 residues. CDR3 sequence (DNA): TGTTCCAGCAGCTTAGAGGCCACGCCCCGGGACGAGCAGTACTTC. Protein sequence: CSSSLEATPRDEQYF.

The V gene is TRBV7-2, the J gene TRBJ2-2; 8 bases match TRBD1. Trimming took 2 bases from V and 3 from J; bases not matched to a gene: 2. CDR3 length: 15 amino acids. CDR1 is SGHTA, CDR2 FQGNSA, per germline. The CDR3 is CASSLRTGYTGELFF. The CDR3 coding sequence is TGTGCCAGCAGCTTAAGGACAGGGTACACCGGGGAGCTGTTTTTT.

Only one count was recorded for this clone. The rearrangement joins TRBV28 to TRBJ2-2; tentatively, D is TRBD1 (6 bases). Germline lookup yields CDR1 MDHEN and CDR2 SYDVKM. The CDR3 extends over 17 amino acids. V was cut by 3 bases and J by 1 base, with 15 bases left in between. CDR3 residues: CASSLWARGQNTGELFF. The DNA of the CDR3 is TGTGCCAGCAGTTTGTGGGCCAGGGGCCAGAACACCGGGGAGCTGTTTTTT.

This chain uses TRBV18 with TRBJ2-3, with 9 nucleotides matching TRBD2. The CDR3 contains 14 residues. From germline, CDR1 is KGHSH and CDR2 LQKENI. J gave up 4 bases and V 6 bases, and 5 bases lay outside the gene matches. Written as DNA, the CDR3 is TGTGCCAGCTCCGGGACTAGCAATGCAGATACGCAGTATTTT. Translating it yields CASSGTSNADTQYF.

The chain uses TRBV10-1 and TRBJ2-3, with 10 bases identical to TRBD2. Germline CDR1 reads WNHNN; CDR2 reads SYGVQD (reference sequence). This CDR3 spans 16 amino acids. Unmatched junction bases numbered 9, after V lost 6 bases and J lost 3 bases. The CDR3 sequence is CASSAIAGGRTDTQYF. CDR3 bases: TGCGCCAGCAGCGCTATAGCGGGAGGTAGGACAGATACGCAGTATTTT.

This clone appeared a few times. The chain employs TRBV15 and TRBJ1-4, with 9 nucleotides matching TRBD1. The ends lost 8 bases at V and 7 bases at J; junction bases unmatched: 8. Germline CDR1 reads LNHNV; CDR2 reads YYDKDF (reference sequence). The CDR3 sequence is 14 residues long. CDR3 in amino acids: CATQRDRVVEKLFF. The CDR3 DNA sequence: TGTGCCACCCAGCGGGACAGGGTAGTTGAAAAACTGTTTTTT.

CDR3 nucleotide sequence: TGTGCCAGCAGCTTACCGGGACAGAGGAACACTGAAGCTTTCTTT. Protein: CASSLPGQRNTEAFF. This chain uses TRBV11-2 with TRBJ1-1; TRBD1 aligns across 7 bases. The CDR3 totals 15 residues. J was trimmed by 1 base and V by 2 bases; bases with no gene match: 4. Germline values: CDR1 SGHAT, CDR2 FQNNGV.

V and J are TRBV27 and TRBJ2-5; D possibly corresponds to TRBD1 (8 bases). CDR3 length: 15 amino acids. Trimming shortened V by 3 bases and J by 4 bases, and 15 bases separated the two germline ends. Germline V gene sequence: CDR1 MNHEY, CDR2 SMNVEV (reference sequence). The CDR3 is CASSLYRGGSETQYF. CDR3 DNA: TGTGCCAGCAGTTTGTACAGGGGGGGTTCAGAGACCCAGTACTTC.

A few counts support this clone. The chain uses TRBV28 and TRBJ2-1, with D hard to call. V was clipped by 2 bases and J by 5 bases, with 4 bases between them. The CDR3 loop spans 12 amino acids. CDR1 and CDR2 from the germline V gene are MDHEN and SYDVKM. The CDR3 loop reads CASSLNNNEQFF. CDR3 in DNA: TGTGCCAGCAGTTTAAATAACAATGAGCAGTTCTTC.

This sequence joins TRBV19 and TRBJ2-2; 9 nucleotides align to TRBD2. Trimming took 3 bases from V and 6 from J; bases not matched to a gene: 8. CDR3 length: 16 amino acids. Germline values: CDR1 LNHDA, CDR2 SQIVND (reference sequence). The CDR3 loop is CASSIHSGSNAGELFF. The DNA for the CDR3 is TGTGCCAGTAGTATTCATAGCGGGAGTAATGCCGGGGAGCTGTTTTTT.

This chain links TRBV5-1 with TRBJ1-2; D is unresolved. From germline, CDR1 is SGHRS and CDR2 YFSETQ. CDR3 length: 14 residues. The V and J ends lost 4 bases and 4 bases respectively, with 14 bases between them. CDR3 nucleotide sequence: TGCGCCAGCAGCCAAGGACTCCCCATCTATGGCTACACCTTC. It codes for CASSQGLPIYGYTF. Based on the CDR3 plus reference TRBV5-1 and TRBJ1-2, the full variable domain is KAGVTQTPRYLIKTRGQQVTLSCSPISGHRSVSWYQQTPGQGLQFLFEYFSETQRNKGNFPGRFSGRQFSNSRSEMNVSTLELGDSALYLCASSQGLPIYGYTFGSGTRLTVV.

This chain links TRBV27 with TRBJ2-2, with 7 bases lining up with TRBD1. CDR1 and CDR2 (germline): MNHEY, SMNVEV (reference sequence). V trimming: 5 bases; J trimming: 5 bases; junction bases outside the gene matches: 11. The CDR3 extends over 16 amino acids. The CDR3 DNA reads TGTGCCAGCAGTCCTGGAGACAGGGTTAGGACCGGGGAGCTGTTTTTT. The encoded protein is CASSPGDRVRTGELFF.

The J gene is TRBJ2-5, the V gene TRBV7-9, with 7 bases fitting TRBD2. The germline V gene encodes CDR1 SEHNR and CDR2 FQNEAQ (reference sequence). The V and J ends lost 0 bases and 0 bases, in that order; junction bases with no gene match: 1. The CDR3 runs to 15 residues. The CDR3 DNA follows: TGTGCCAGCAGCTTAGCTGCGGGAGACCAAGAGACCCAGTACTTC. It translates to CASSLAAGDQETQYF.

The CDR3 DNA reads as TGTGCCAGTAGTACACAAACAGGGGGCAGCGGCTACACCTTC. It is translated as CASSTQTGGSGYTF. V usage is TRBV19 and J usage is TRBJ1-2; 9 bases agree with TRBD1. The CDR3 sequence is 14 residues long. The V gene's germline CDR1 is LNHDA and CDR2 SQIVND (reference sequence). V dropped 4 bases and J dropped 8; count of bases not matched to a gene: 8.

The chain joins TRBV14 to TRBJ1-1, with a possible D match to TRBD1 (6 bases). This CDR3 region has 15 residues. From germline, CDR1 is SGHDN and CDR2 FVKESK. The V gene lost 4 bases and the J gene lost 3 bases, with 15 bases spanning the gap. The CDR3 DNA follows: TGTGCCAGCAGCCGAACGGGACATCGTTACACTGAAGCTTTCTTT. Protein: CASSRTGHRYTEAFF.

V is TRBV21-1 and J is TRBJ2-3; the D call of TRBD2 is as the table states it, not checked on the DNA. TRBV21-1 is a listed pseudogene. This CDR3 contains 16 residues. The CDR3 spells CASSNGKMRMRDTQYF. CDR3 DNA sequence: TGTGCCAGCAGCAACGGGAAGATGAGAATGCGAGATACGCAGTATTTT.

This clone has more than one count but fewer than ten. In DNA, the CDR3 is TGTGCCAGCAGCGCACCCACTAGCTTGAATATGGCCGGGGAGCTGTTTTTT. This encodes CASSAPTSLNMAGELFF. V gene TRBV7-2 combines with J gene TRBJ2-2; weak D call: TRBD2 (6 bases). CDR1 and CDR2 (germline): SGHTA, FQGNSA. Trimming shortened V by 5 bases and J by 6 bases, and 22 bases separated the two germline ends. This CDR3 comprises 17 residues. The full variable domain, rest sourced from reference TRBV7-2 and TRBJ2-2, is GAGVSQSPSNKVTEKGKDVELRCDPISGHTALYWYRQSLGQGLEFLIYFQGNSAPDKSGLPSDRFSAERTGGSVSTLTIQRTQQEDSAVYLCASSAPTSLNMAGELFFGEGSRLTVL.

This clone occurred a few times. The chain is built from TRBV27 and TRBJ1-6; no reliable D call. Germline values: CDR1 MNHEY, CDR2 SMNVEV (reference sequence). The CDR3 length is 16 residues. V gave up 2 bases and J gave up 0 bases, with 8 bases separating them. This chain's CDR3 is CASSLSVSSYNSPLHF. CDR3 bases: TGTGCCAGCAGTTTAAGTGTGAGCTCCTATAATTCACCCCTCCACTTT.

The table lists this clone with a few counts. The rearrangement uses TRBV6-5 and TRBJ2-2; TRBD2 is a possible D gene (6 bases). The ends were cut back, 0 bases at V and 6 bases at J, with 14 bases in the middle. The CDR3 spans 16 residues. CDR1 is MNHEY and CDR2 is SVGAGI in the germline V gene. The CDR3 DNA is TGTGCCAGCAGTTACTCGGGGGGAGTGGTCTCCGGGGAGCTGTTTTTT. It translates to CASSYSGGVVSGELFF.

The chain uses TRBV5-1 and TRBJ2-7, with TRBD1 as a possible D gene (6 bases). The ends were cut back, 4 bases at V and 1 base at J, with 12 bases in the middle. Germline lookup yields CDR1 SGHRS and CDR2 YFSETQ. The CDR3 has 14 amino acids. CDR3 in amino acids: CASSLIQGSYEQYF. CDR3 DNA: TGCGCCAGCAGCCTGATACAGGGTTCCTACGAGCAGTACTTC.